This entry lists 18 T cell receptor beta chains sequenced from one sample in a study of identical twins. TCRdb redid the calling of the 5' RACE reads with MiXCR, one entry per CDR3 protein. The sample carries a few hundred thousand distinct CDR3 sequences, roughly 10% recorded once. The sequencing input was naive T cells sorted from blood. All receptors come from a woman aged 50 to 60 in good health.

This clonotype was counted a few times. The chain recombines TRBV10-3 with TRBJ2-5; D unresolved. Per the germline V gene, CDR1 is ENHRY and CDR2 is SYGVKD. This CDR3 contains 13 residues. Between the trimmed V and J ends, which lost 3 bases and 1 base, there was a span of 6 bases. The CDR3, as DNA: TGTGCCATCAGTGATCACAGCCAAGAGACCCAGTACTTC. As protein: CAISDHSQETQYF.

This sequence joins TRBV7-6 and TRBJ2-2, with 8 positions matching TRBD1. The CDR3 consists of 16 residues. Germline V gene sequence: CDR1 SGHVS, CDR2 FNYEAQ. J gave up 4 bases and V 2 bases, and 6 bases lay outside the gene matches. The CDR3 loop is CASSLRFRGRTGELFF. Written as DNA, the CDR3 is TGTGCCAGCAGCTTAAGATTCAGGGGGCGCACCGGGGAGCTGTTTTTT.

This clonotype came up a few times. V gene TRBV20-1 combines with J gene TRBJ2-1, with 12 bases matching TRBD2. The CDR3 has 15 amino acids. Looked up from germline, CDR1 is DFQATT and CDR2 is SNEGSKA (reference sequence). The ends lost 5 bases at V and 9 bases at J; junction bases unmatched: 11. CDR3 region: CSASRGLAGGGEQFF. The CDR3 coding sequence is TGCAGTGCTTCCCGAGGGCTAGCGGGAGGGGGTGAGCAGTTCTTC.

This clonotype was counted between two and nine times. The CDR3 DNA reads TGCGCCAGCAGCTTGGGAGGTGTGGTTGGCTACACCTTC. Amino acids: CASSLGGVVGYTF. The chain employs TRBV5-1 and TRBJ1-2, with no clear D. V dropped 0 bases and J dropped 7 bases, with 10 bases sitting between them. The CDR3 contains 13 residues. Germline-derived CDR1 and CDR2 are SGHRS and YFSETQ.

The rearrangement uses TRBV28 and TRBJ2-6, with D perhaps assigned TRBD1 or TRBD2 (5 bases each). The CDR3 totals 17 residues. The V end lost 4 bases, the J end lost 6 bases, and 19 bases lay between the germline ends. Germline assignment: CDR1 MDHEN and CDR2 SYDVKM. This CDR3 reads CASSSPGPTLEANVLTF. The CDR3 nucleotides are TGTGCCAGCAGTTCCCCGGGACCGACCTTAGAGGCCAACGTCCTGACTTTC. The whole variable domain, filled in from reference TRBV28 and TRBJ2-6, reads DVKVTQSSRYLVKRTGEKVFLECVQDMDHENMFWYRQDPGLGLRLIYFSYDVKMKEKGDIPEGYSVSREKKERFSLILESASTNQTSMYLCASSSPGPTLEANVLTFGAGSRLTVL.

This clonotype was observed a few times. The CDR3: CSVSPGRHTIYF. CDR3 in DNA: TGCAGCGTTTCGCCGGGTCGTCACACCATATATTTT. This chain links TRBV29-1 with TRBJ1-3; no definite D call. CDR1 SQVTM and CDR2 ANQGSEA come from the germline V gene. The germline V and J ends were trimmed by 5 bases and 8 bases, with 13 bases remaining between them. The CDR3 contains 12 residues.

V gene TRBV7-9 combines with J gene TRBJ2-2; the D is unclear. CDR1 is SEHNR and CDR2 is FQNEAQ in the germline V gene (reference sequence). This CDR3 comprises 19 residues. V was clipped by 2 bases and J by 1 base, with 20 bases between them. Here the CDR3 DNA reads TGTGCCAGCAGCTTAAAGAATTCCTTGAGCGTGGAGAACACCGGGGAGCTGTTTTTT. Amino acid sequence: CASSLKNSLSVENTGELFF. Full variable domain (outside the CDR3, taken from reference TRBV7-9 and TRBJ2-2): DTGVSQNPRHKITKRGQNVTFRCDPISEHNRLYWYRQTLGQGPEFLTYFQNEAQLEKSRLLSDRFSAERPKGSFSTLEIQRTEQGDSAMYLCASSLKNSLSVENTGELFFGEGSRLTVL.

The V and J genes are TRBV2 and TRBJ2-7; TRBD1 or TRBD2 may be the D gene (7 bases each). The CDR3 is 17 residues long. V was pared by 5 bases and J by 4 bases, with 24 bases between. Germline CDR1 reads SNHLY; CDR2 reads FYNNEI. CDR3 residues: CASSLGSGGQKIYEQYF. For the CDR3, the DNA is TGTGCCAGCAGTTTGGGCTCGGGGGGACAGAAGATATACGAGCAGTACTTC.

This clonotype was detected ten times or more. This chain uses TRBV29-1 with TRBJ1-1, with a weak D call TRBD1 (6 bases). This CDR3 has 12 residues. Germline lookup yields CDR1 SQVTM and CDR2 ANQGSEA. The DNA for the CDR3 is TGCAGTGGAGGGGGGCAGGGGCTAGAAGCTTTCTTT. Its protein is CSGGGQGLEAFF.

This clonotype was counted a few times. The chain uses TRBV12-3 or TRBV12-4 and TRBJ2-2; 15 positions match TRBD2. This CDR3 has 18 residues. Trimming removed 5 bases from V and 2 bases from J; junction bases left unmatched: 6. CDR3 sequence (DNA): TGTGCCAGCAGTCTACGGACTAGCGGGAGGGGAAACACCGGGGAGCTGTTTTTT. It specifies CASSLRTSGRGNTGELFF.

The sample holds many counts of this clonotype. The J gene is TRBJ2-1, the V gene TRBV12-3 or TRBV12-4, with 15 positions matching TRBD2. The J segment lost 9 bases and the V segment lost 6 bases, leaving 6 bases of the junction unmatched. The CDR3 loop spans 15 amino acids. CDR3 sequence (DNA): TGTGCCAGCAGCTCGGGACTAGCGGGAGGTCCTGAGCAGTTCTTC. Its translation is CASSSGLAGGPEQFF.

The chain is built from TRBV4-1 and TRBJ2-1, with TRBD2 matching 13 bases. The CDR3 totals 15 residues. Looked up from germline, CDR1 is MGHRA and CDR2 is YSYEKL. V was clipped by 1 base and J by 9 bases; unmatched bases: 3. The CDR3: CASSQAGLAGSEQFF. The CDR3 bases are TGCGCCAGCAGCCAAGCGGGACTAGCGGGGTCTGAGCAGTTCTTC.

V and J are TRBV7-3 and TRBJ2-7; D gene uncertain. Trimming removed 5 bases at V and 6 bases at J, with 17 bases between. Germline assignment: CDR1 SGHTA and CDR2 FQGTGA. The CDR3 extends over 14 amino acids. For the CDR3, the DNA is TGTGCCAGCAGCGCGGATATTGTGCGGTCCGAGCAGTACTTC. Residues: CASSADIVRSEQYF.

The sample holds many counts of this clonotype. The chain has TRBV12-3 or TRBV12-4 and TRBJ2-7; D is uncertain. The CDR3 is made up of 10 amino acids. Trimming left V 2 bases short and J 5 bases short, with 1 base between. The DNA of the CDR3 is TGTGCCAGCAGTTTACACGAGCAGTACGTC. It specifies CASSLHEQYV.

The gene calls are TRBV4-1 and TRBJ1-3; D gene ambiguous. V lost 2 bases, J lost 0 bases, and 5 bases lay in between. The CDR3 runs to 14 residues. In germline, CDR1 is MGHRA, CDR2 YSYEKL. CDR3 region: CASSQYLSGNTIYF. DNA for the CDR3: TGCGCCAGCAGCCAATATCTCTCTGGAAACACCATATATTTT.

The chain is built from TRBV14 and TRBJ2-1; maybe TRBD2 (6 bases). V was cut by 1 base and J by 4 bases, with 8 bases left in between. The CDR3 runs 14 residues. Germline CDR1 SGHDN, CDR2 FVKESK. In nucleotides, the CDR3 is TGTGCCAGCAGCCAAGGGGACTGGTACAATGAGCAGTTCTTC. This sequence encodes CASSQGDWYNEQFF.

There are a few counts of this clonotype. This chain uses TRBV7-8 with TRBJ2-7; D remains ambiguous. Looked up from germline, CDR1 is SGHVS and CDR2 is FQNEAQ. This CDR3 comprises 13 residues. V lost 5 bases and J 3 bases, leaving 11 bases between the germline ends. CDR3 nucleotides: TGTGCCAGCAGCAATAGGGTAGGCTACGAGCAGTACTTC. This translates into CASSNRVGYEQYF. Supplemented by reference TRBV7-8 and TRBJ2-7, the full variable domain reads GAGVSQSPRYKVAKRGQDVALRCDPISGHVSLFWYQQALGQGPEFLTYFQNEAQLDKSGLPSDRFFAERPEGSVSTLKIQRTQQEDSAVYLCASSNRVGYEQYFGPGTRLTVT.

A few counts support this clonotype. V usage is TRBV11-2 and J usage is TRBJ2-3; TRBD2 agrees at 10 bases. The CDR3 runs to 16 residues. Losses at the gene ends were 0 bases for V and 10 bases for J; bases not matched to a gene: 10. Looked up from germline, CDR1 is SGHAT and CDR2 is FQNNGV. For the CDR3, the DNA is TGTGCCAGCAGCTTAGATGTCGCTAGCGGGAGTTTTTCGCAGTATTTT. The encoded protein is CASSLDVASGSFSQYF.